This T cell receptor beta chain was identified in a study of spatial heterogeneity in lung cancer. Overall study findings and caveats: Tumors with more nonsynonymous mutations had more expanded intratumoral alpha and beta TCRs.

Each CDR3 protein gets one entry after TCRdb re-called the 5' RACE reads with MiXCR. The table includes over 25,000 distinct CDR3 sequences, about 7.6% detected once. This clonotype was observed at least ten times. What it binds is unknown. Time point specified: sample taken at primary tumor resection. CDR3 length: 15 amino acids. The J segment lost 4 bases and the V segment lost 6 bases, leaving 4 bases of the junction unmatched. Germline CDR1 and CDR2: MNHNY and SVGAGI (reference sequence). This TCR came from a male donor with early-stage non-small cell lung cancer. The sample was lung tumor tissue, taken at surgery. This sequence joins TRBV6-6 and TRBJ2-2, with 11 bases that match TRBD1. In nucleotides, the CDR3 is TGTGCCAGCAGCCGCGGGACAGGGGGCACCGGGGAGCTGTTTTTT. Translating gives CASSRGTGGTGELFF.